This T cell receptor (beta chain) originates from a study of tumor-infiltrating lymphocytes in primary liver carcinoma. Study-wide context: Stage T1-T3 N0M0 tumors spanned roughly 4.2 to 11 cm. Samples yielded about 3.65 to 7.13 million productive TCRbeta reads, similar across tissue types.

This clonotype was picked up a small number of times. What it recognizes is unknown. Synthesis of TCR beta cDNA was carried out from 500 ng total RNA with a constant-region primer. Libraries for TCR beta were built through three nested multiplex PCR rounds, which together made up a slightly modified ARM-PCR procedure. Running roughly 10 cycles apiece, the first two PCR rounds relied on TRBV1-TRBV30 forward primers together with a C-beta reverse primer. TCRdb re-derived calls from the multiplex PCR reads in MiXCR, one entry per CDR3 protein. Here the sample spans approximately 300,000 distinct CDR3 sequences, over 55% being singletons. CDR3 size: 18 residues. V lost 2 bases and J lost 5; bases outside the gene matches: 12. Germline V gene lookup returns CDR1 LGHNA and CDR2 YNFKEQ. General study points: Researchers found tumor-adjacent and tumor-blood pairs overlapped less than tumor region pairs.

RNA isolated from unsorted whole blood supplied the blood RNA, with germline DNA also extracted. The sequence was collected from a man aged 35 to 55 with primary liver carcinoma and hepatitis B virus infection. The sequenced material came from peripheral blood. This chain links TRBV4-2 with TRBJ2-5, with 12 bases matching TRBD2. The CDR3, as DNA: TGTGCCAGCAGCCAATTCCCTTTGACTAGCGGGAGTTCCGAGACCCAGTACTTC. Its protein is CASSQFPLTSGSSETQYF.